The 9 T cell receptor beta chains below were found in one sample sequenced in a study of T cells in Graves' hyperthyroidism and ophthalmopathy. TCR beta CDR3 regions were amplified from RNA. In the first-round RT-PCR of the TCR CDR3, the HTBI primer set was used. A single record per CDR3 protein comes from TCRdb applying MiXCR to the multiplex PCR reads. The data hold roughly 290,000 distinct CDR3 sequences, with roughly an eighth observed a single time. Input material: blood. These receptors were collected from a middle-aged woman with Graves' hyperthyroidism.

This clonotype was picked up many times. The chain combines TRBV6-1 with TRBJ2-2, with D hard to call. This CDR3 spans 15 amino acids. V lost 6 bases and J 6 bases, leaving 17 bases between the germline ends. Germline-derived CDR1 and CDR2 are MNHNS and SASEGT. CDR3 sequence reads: CASRSPIGSAGELFF. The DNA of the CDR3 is TGTGCCAGCAGATCCCCAATAGGGTCCGCCGGGGAGCTGTTTTTT.

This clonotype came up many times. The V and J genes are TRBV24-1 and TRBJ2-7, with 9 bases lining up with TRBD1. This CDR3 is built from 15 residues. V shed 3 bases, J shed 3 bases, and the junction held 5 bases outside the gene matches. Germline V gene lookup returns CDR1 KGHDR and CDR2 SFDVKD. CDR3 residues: CATSDPRDRDYEQYF. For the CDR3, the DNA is TGTGCCACCAGTGATCCGAGGGACAGGGACTACGAGCAGTACTTC.

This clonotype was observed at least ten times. CDR3 sequence: CASRAIPPGTTDNEQFF. CDR3 in DNA: TGTGCCAGCAGAGCCATCCCCCCCGGGACGACCGACAATGAGCAGTTCTTC. This sequence joins TRBV6-1 and TRBJ2-1; either TRBD1 or TRBD2 may supply D (5 bases each). The germline V and J ends were trimmed by 6 bases and 5 bases, with 23 bases remaining between them. CDR1 and CDR2 (germline): MNHNS, SASEGT. The CDR3 totals 17 residues.

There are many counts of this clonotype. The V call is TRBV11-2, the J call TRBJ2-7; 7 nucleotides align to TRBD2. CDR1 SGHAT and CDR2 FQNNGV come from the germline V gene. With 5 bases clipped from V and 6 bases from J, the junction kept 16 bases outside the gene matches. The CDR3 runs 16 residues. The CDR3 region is CASSPTQWGGPSEQYF. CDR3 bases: TGTGCCAGCAGCCCAACGCAGTGGGGAGGGCCTAGCGAGCAGTACTTC.

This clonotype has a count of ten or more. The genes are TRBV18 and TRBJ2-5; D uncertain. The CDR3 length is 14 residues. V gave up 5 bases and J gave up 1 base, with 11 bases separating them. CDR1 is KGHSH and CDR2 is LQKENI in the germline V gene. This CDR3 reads CASSVRRLQETQYF. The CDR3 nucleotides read TGTGCCAGCTCAGTTAGACGGCTCCAAGAGACCCAGTACTTC.

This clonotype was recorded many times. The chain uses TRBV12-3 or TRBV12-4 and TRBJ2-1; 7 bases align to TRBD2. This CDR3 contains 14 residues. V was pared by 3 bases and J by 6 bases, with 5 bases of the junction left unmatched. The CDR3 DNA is TGTGCCAGCAGTTTCTCGCGGGAGCGCAATGAGCAGTTCTTC. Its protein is CASSFSRERNEQFF.

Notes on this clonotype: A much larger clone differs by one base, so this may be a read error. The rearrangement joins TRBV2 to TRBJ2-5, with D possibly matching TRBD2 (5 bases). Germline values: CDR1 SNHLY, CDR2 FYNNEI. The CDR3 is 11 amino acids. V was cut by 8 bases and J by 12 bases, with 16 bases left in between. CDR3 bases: TGTGCCAGCCATCCTGGTGGGCGGGAGTACTTC. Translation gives CASHPGGREYF.

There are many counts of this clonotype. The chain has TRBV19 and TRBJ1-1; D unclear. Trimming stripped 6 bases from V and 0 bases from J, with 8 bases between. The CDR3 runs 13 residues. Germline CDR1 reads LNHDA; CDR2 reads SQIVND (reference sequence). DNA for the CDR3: TGTGCCAGTAGCGACGGAATGAACACTGAAGCTTTCTTT. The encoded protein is CASSDGMNTEAFF.

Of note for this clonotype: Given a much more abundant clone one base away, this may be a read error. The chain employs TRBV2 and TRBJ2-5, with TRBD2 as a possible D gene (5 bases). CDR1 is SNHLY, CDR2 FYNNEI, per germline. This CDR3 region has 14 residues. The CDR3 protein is CASSAEAGQETQHF. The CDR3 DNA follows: TGTGCCAGCAGTGCCGAGGCGGGCCAAGAGACCCAGCACTTC.